This TCR beta chain was identified during a study of cytomegalovirus exposure and HLA in healthy donors. On this clone itself: Its specificity is not known.

Vbeta (60) and Jbeta (13) primers were used in the PCR. The method was immunoSEQ multiplex PCR; TCRdb's version includes in-frame clones alone and lacks a portion of them. This table holds 50,000 to 65,000 clones, about three quarters found once. Study conclusions and caveats: Among TCR beta chains, those listed as cytomegalovirus-associated numbered fewer than 200.

The germline CDR1 and CDR2 sequences are SGHAT and FQNNGV. There are 15 residues in the CDR3. The V gene end was trimmed by 6 bases and the J gene end by 3 bases; junction bases not matched to a gene: 7. The rearrangement links TRBV11-2 to TRBJ2-7, with 11 positions matching TRBD1. This receptor was taken from a man in his forties or fifties in good health and CMV-seropositive. The sequencing sample was made of PBMCs. The CDR3 here is CASRHPGTGGYEQYF. CDR3 nucleotides: TGTGCCAGCAGACACCCCGGGACAGGGGGCTACGAGCAGTACTTC.